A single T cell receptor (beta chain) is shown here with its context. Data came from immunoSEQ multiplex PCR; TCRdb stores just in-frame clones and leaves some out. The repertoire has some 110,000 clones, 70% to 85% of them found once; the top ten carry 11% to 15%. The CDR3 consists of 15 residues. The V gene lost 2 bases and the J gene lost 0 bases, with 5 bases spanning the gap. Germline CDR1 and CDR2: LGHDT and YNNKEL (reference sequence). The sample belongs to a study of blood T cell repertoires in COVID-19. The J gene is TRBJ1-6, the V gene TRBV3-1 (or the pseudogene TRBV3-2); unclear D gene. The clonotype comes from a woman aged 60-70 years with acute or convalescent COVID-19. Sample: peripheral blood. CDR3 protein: CASSQMSSYNSPLHF. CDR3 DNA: TGTGCCAGCAGCCAAATGAGCTCCTATAATTCACCCCTCCACTTT.